This T cell receptor beta chain was captured in a study of identical twins. Per the germline V gene, CDR1 is DFQATT and CDR2 is SNEGSKA (reference sequence). V lost 1 base to trimming and J lost 2 bases, with 20 bases between them. The CDR3 runs to 18 residues. This clonotype showed up many times. Its antigen is unidentified. The study's findings and limits: Insertions were fewer in abundant cord blood beta clonotypes, whereas memory repertoires showed none of this pattern. Out-of-frame TCR alpha sharing observed in monozygotic twins exceeded model estimates.

All donors were healthy, and all were Caucasian. cDNA molecules carried unique molecular identifiers, and template switching added a universal primer site. From the 5' RACE reads, TCRdb called clonotypes with MiXCR, one entry per CDR3 protein. The data hold 240,000 or so distinct CDR3 sequences, with 8% to 11% observed a single time. Specimen: memory T cells sorted from blood. The sequence derives from a man aged 50 to 60 in good health. This rearrangement joins TRBV20-1 to TRBJ1-4; possibly TRBD1 for D (5 bases). The CDR3 coding sequence is TGCAGTGCTAGAGGGTCGGGGCGGATTCGAAGCACTAATGAAAAACTGTTTTTT. Its translation: CSARGSGRIRSTNEKLFF.